This T cell receptor beta chain was recovered during a study of CD8+ T cells in alopecia areata. About the study: Patients received oral tofacitinib, 5 to 10 mg twice daily, for moderate-to-severe alopecia areata. Study-level results: Many expanded lesional clones persisted in scalp and blood during tofacitinib treatment. It was lesional scalp, especially alopecia totalis/universalis, that showed higher clonality than normal scalp.

Once RNA had been extracted, it was reverse transcribed into cDNA to act as the sequencing template. Using immunoSEQ multiplex PCR, the repertoire was profiled, and TCRdb retains in-frame clones only, with some absent. The sample contains roughly 110,000 clones, approximately 51% of which appear only once. This clone was detected a few times. What it binds is not known. Other DNA sequences from this sample encode an identical CDR3 as well. Treatment noted: oral pan-JAK inhibitor, 5-10 mg twice daily. Sorted out of PBMCs were CD4+ T cells and CD8+ T cells. CDR1 and CDR2 (germline): MNHEY, SMNVEV (reference sequence). The CDR3 has 14 amino acids. With 3 bases clipped from V and 3 bases from J, the junction kept 4 bases outside the gene matches.

The chain is built from TRBV27 and TRBJ2-7; 8 nucleotides agree with TRBD2. Sequenced here: CD4+ T cells sorted from blood, sampled at week 24, from a patient treated with tofacitinib. This receptor was identified in a human donor with alopecia areata. CDR3 sequence (DNA): TGTGCCAGCAGTTTGCGGGGGGATGGCTACGAGCAGTACTTC. Its protein product is CASSLRGDGYEQYF.